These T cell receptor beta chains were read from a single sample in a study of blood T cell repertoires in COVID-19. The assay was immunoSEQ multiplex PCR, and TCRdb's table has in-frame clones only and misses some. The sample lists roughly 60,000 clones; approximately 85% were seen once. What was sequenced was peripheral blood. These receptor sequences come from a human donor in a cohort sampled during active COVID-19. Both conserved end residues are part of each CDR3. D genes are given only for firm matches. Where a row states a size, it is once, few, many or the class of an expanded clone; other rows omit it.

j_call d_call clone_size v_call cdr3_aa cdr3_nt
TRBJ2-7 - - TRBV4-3 CASSQVVLLAEQYF TGCGCCAGCAGCCAAGTCGTGCTTTTAGCCGAGCAGTACTTC
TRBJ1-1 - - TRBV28 CASSLVSGNTEAFF TGTGCCAGCAGTTTAGTGTCAGGGAACACTGAAGCTTTCTTT
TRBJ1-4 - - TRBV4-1 CASSQDRGTFDNEKLFF TGCGCCAGCAGCCAAGATCGGGGGACTTTCGATAATGAAAAACTGTTTTTT
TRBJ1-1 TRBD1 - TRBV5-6 CASSRGQNLEAFF TGTGCCAGCAGCCGGGGACAGAACCTTGAAGCTTTCTTT
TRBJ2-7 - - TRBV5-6 CASSFGAGYSYEQYF TGTGCCAGCAGCTTCGGGGCGGGATACTCCTACGAGCAGTACTTC
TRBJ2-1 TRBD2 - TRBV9 CASSAVAGGPSEQFF TGTGCCAGCAGCGCCGTAGCGGGAGGGCCCTCTGAGCAGTTCTTC
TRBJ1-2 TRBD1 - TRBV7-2 CASSLWDRRDGYTF TGTGCCAGCAGCTTATGGGACAGGAGGGACGGCTACACCTTC
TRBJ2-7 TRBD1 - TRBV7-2 CASSLVSLGQGYF TGTGCCAGCAGCTTAGTCTCTCTGGGACAGGGTTACTTC
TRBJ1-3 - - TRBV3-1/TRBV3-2 CASSLGEGSGNTIYF TGTGCCAGCAGCCTAGGGGAGGGTTCGGGAAACACCATATATTTT
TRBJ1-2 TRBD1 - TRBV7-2 CASSRGTEGGYTF TGTGCCAGCAGCCGAGGGACAGAGGGGGGCTACACCTTC
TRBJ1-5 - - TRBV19 CASKTQGSDQPQHF TGTGCCAGTAAGACACAGGGAAGCGATCAGCCCCAGCATTTT
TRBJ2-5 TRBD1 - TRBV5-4 CASSFIQGYGKETQYF TGTGCCAGCAGTTTCATACAGGGGTACGGCAAAGAGACCCAGTACTTC
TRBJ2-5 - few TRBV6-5 CASSPGQKETQYF TGTGCCAGCAGCCCGGGACAAAAAGAGACCCAGTACTTC
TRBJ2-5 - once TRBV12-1 CASSAQTSGGGTQYF TGTGCCAGCAGCGCCCAGACTAGCGGAGGGGGGACCCAGTACTTC
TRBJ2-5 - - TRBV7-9 CASSLRSLAKETQYF TGTGCCAGCAGCTTAAGGAGTCTAGCGAAAGAGACCCAGTACTTC
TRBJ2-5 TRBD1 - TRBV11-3 CASSTTGRETQYF TGTGCCAGCAGCACGACAGGGCGGGAGACCCAGTACTTC
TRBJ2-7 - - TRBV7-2 CASSLLYEQYF TGTGCCAGCAGCCTACTATACGAGCAGTACTTC
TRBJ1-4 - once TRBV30 CAWSVSRSLTTNEKLFF TGTGCCTGGAGTGTATCGAGGAGCCTTACCACTAATGAAAAACTGTTTTTT
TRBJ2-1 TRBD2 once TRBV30 CAWSGLAGPPSYNEQFF TGTGCCTGGAGTGGGCTAGCGGGGCCCCCTTCCTACAATGAGCAGTTCTTC
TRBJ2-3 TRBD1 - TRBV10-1 CASSDPTGPPDTQYF TGCGCCAGCAGTGATCCGACAGGGCCCCCAGATACGCAGTATTTT
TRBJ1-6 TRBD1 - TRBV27 CASSVNRGQSPLHF TGTGCCAGCAGTGTGAACAGGGGGCAATCACCCCTCCACTTT
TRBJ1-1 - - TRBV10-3 CAISDHFRGNTEAFF TGTGCCATCAGTGACCATTTTCGGGGGAACACTGAAGCTTTCTTT
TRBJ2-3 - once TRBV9 CASSHRSGLALTDTQYF TGTGCCAGCAGCCATAGGTCGGGCCTAGCATTAACAGATACGCAGTATTTT
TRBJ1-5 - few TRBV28 CASIPAAAALHQPQHF TGTGCCAGCATCCCCGCGGCAGCGGCGCTCCATCAGCCCCAGCATTTT
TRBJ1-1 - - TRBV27 CASSPRRNTEAFF TGTGCCAGCAGCCCCCGGAGGAACACTGAAGCTTTCTTT
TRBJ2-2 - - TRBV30 CAWSLRNTGELFF TGTGCCTGGAGCCTTAGGAACACCGGGGAGCTGTTTTTT
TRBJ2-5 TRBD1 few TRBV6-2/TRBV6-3 CASSYTWDRGIQETQYF TGTGCCAGCAGTTACACGTGGGACAGGGGGATCCAAGAGACCCAGTACTTC
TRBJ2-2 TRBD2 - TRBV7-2 CASSHRTSGNTGELFF TGTGCCAGCAGCCACCGGACTAGCGGGAACACCGGGGAGCTGTTTTTT